Listed below are T cell receptor beta chains from one sample, sequenced in a study of beta chain features in type 1 diabetes. Produced via immunoSEQ multiplex PCR; TCRdb's table is partial and in-frame only. The sample records roughly 450,000 clones, roughly 11% being singletons. The sequenced material came from naive CD4+ T cells from blood. The receptors shown here come from a woman between 18 and 29 years old in good health. Both conserved end residues are part of each CDR3. D genes are given only for firm matches. Not all rows give a size; the values are once, few, many and, for expanded clones, a class.

j_gene | v_gene | abundance | d_gene | CDR3nt | CDR3aa
TRBJ2-1 | TRBV25-1 | . | . | TGTGCCAGCAGTGAATCGGTACTTTACAATGAGCAGTTCTTC | CASSESVLYNEQFF
TRBJ2-3 | TRBV7-2 | once | . | TGTGCCAGCAGCCCCAGGGAACCAGATACGCAGTATTTT | CASSPREPDTQYF
TRBJ1-5 | TRBV7-6 | few | . | TGTGCCAGCAGCTTAGCTGGAGGTTCAAATCAGCCCCAGCATTTT | CASSLAGGSNQPQHF
TRBJ2-1 | TRBV28 | . | TRBD1 | TGTGCCAGCACCAACCGGGGACAGGGGGCACAAGAGCAGTTCTTC | CASTNRGQGAQEQFF
TRBJ2-3 | TRBV9 | few | . | TGTGCCAGCAGCGTAGGACAGACAGATACGCAGTATTTT | CASSVGQTDTQYF
TRBJ1-1 | TRBV14 | . | . | TGTGCCAGCAGCCAAGGAGGGAAAACTGAAGCTTTCTTT | CASSQGGKTEAFF
TRBJ2-3 | TRBV14 | few | TRBD2 | TGTGCCAGCAGCGATTGGACTAGCAGCACAGATACGCAGTATTTT | CASSDWTSSTDTQYF
TRBJ1-2 | TRBV7-2 | few | TRBD1 | TGTGCCAGCAGCTTCCTGACAGGGGGGCCGGATGGCTACACCTTC | CASSFLTGGPDGYTF
TRBJ2-3 | TRBV28 | few | TRBD2 | TGTGCCAGCAGTTTAGCGGGGGGAAACGGAGATACGCAGTATTTT | CASSLAGGNGDTQYF
TRBJ2-7 | TRBV5-1 | few | . | TGCGCCAGCAGCTTGGTTAGAGTCGGTGCGGAGCAGTACTTC | CASSLVRVGAEQYF
TRBJ2-2 | TRBV29-1 | . | TRBD2 | TGCAGCGTTGAGGGGACTAGCGGAGTGAACACCGGGGAGCTGTTTTTT | CSVEGTSGVNTGELFF
TRBJ1-2 | TRBV7-9 | . | . | TGTGCCAGCAGCTTAGCGGTTCACTATGGCTACACCTTC | CASSLAVHYGYTF
TRBJ1-4 | TRBV29-1 | . | TRBD1 | TGCAGCGTTGGGGACAGCGGACTGTTTTTT | CSVGDSGLFF
TRBJ1-4 | TRBV29-1 | . | . | TGCAGCGTTGTACGCCAGGGCACTAATGAAAAACTGTTTTTT | CSVVRQGTNEKLFF
TRBJ2-7 | TRBV14 | few | . | TGTGCCAGCAGCCAAGATAGATTATCCTACGAGCAGTACTTC | CASSQDRLSYEQYF
TRBJ2-5 | TRBV7-2 | few | . | TGTGCCAGCAGCGCCCAGACAGGATACCAAGAGACCCAGTACTTC | CASSAQTGYQETQYF
TRBJ2-2 | TRBV5-1 | few | . | TGCGCCAGCAGCTTGACAGGGAGAACCGGGGAGCTGTTTTTT | CASSLTGRTGELFF
TRBJ2-1 | TRBV5-4 | few | TRBD1 | TGTGCCAGCAGCTTGGCGAATGGGGGACAGGGGAATGAGCAGTTCTTC | CASSLANGGQGNEQFF
TRBJ2-1 | TRBV30 | few | TRBD1 | TGTGCCTGGACTACAGGGGGACACCCCTACAATGAGCAGTTCTTC | CAWTTGGHPYNEQFF
TRBJ2-3 | TRBV25-1 | . | TRBD2 | TGTGCCAGCAGTGAGACTCTGGGGCGGGGGGATACGCAGTATTTT | CASSETLGRGDTQYF
TRBJ2-1 | TRBV4-2 | . | TRBD2 | TGTGCCAGCAGCCAAGATCTAGCGGGGGCTTACAATGAGCAGTTCTTC | CASSQDLAGAYNEQFF
TRBJ2-5 | TRBV5-1 | few | . | TGCGCCAGCAGCTTTGATAACACTCTGGAGACCCAGTACTTC | CASSFDNTLETQYF
TRBJ2-2 | TRBV5-1 | . | . | TGCGCCAGCAGCTTGTGGGGACCGATGAACACCGGGGAGCTGTTTTTT | CASSLWGPMNTGELFF
TRBJ1-2 | TRBV7-9 | few | . | TGTGCCAGCAGCCCTCAGCAAAACTATGGCTACACCTTC | CASSPQQNYGYTF
TRBJ2-3 | TRBV6-5 | few | . | TGTGCCAGCAGTTACAGGGCGGGAGATACGCAGTATTTT | CASSYRAGDTQYF
TRBJ1-1 | TRBV29-1 | many | . | TGCAGCGTTGTTCCGGTGGCTGAAGCTTTCTTT | CSVVPVAEAFF
TRBJ1-2 | TRBV29-1 | . | TRBD1 | TGCAGCGCGAGACAGGGTCCTAACTATGGCTACACCTTC | CSARQGPNYGYTF
TRBJ2-4 | TRBV18 | . | TRBD1 | TGTGCCAGCTCGCTGGTGGGACAGGTTCATGGTAACATTCAGTACTTC | CASSLVGQVHGNIQYF
TRBJ2-3 | TRBV4-2 | few | . | TGTGCCAGCAGCCAACCCGGGGGCCCGACAGATACGCAGTATTTT | CASSQPGGPTDTQYF
TRBJ2-5 | TRBV18 | few | . | TGTGCCAGCACTGGAGAGATAACGGGACAAGAGACCCAGTACTTC | CASTGEITGQETQYF
TRBJ1-2 | TRBV11-3 | . | . | TGTGCCAGCAGCTTAGAAGGCAGAGATCGAATGAGCTATGGCTACACCTTC | CASSLEGRDRMSYGYTF
TRBJ1-6 | TRBV28 | . | . | TGTGCCAGCAGGGGGGGATTGAATTCACCCCTCCACTTT | CASRGGLNSPLHF
TRBJ2-3 | TRBV29-1 | few | . | TGCAGCGTTGAGGGGCTAGGGGGCACAGATACGCAGTATTTT | CSVEGLGGTDTQYF
TRBJ2-3 | TRBV7-9 | few | TRBD1 | TGTGCCAGCAGCTTATTGGAACAGGGGGGCACAGATACGCAGTATTTT | CASSLLEQGGTDTQYF
TRBJ1-1 | TRBV5-4 | few | . | TGTGCCAGCAGTCTGGACGGGTTCGGCGCTTTCTTT | CASSLDGFGAFF
TRBJ2-1 | TRBV29-1 | . | TRBD2 | TGCAGCGTTTCTAGCGGGACTTACGATGAGCAGTTCTTC | CSVSSGTYDEQFF
TRBJ2-6 | TRBV23-1 | few | . | TGCGCCAGCAGACCTCACTTTTGTATCTCTGGGGCCAACGTCCTGACTTTC | CASRPHFCISGANVLTF
TRBJ2-2 | TRBV5-4 | few | . | TGTGCCAGCAGCTTGGCCCAGGCGGCCGCCGGGGAGCTGTTTTTT | CASSLAQAAAGELFF
TRBJ1-4 | TRBV5-4 | few | . | TGTGCCAGCAGCGCCCAGGCCGCGGAAAAACTGTTTTTT | CASSAQAAEKLFF
TRBJ1-5 | TRBV9 | . | . | TGTGCCAGCAGCGTAGAGGGGAAGAGCAATCAGCCCCAGCATTTT | CASSVEGKSNQPQHF
TRBJ1-1 | TRBV28 | . | . | TGTGCCAGCAGTTTTCGCGCCAGGGCCAGGACTGAAGCTTTCTTT | CASSFRARARTEAFF
TRBJ2-4 | TRBV11-3 | . | . | TGTGCCAGCAGCTTTGGAGGGCTAGCCAAAAACATTCAGTACTTC | CASSFGGLAKNIQYF
TRBJ2-3 | TRBV7-9 | . | . | TGTGCCAGCAGCCATCGGATAGATACGCAGTATTTT | CASSHRIDTQYF
TRBJ1-1 | TRBV25-1 | . | . | TGTGCCGGAACAGGGTTCACTGAAGCTTTCTTT | CAGTGFTEAFF
TRBJ2-1 | TRBV29-1 | many | TRBD2 | TGCAGCGTCTTGAGCGGGAGGAGGTTCAATGAGCAGTTCTTC | CSVLSGRRFNEQFF
TRBJ2-1 | TRBV11-1 | . | . | TGTGCCAGCAGCATAGGGTTAGGCAATGAGCAGTTCTTC | CASSIGLGNEQFF
TRBJ2-5 | TRBV7-9 | . | . | TGTGCCAGCAGCTTAACCCGGCAAGAGACCCAGTACTTC | CASSLTRQETQYF
TRBJ1-1 | TRBV28 | . | . | TGTGCCAGCAGTCCTCCCACCGCTCCTGAAGCTTTCTTT | CASSPPTAPEAFF
TRBJ1-1 | TRBV6-6 | few | TRBD1 | TGTGCCAGCAGTTACGGGACAGCGCCAGGCTCAGAAGCTTTCTTT | CASSYGTAPGSEAFF
TRBJ2-3 | TRBV19 | . | . | TGTGCCAGTAGTCCGGAGGACCGAACGGCGAGAGCAGATACGCAGTATTTT | CASSPEDRTARADTQYF
TRBJ1-3 | TRBV7-2 | . | . | TGTGCCAGCAGCGTCCACAGGGCTGGAAACACCATATATTTT | CASSVHRAGNTIYF
TRBJ1-2 | TRBV7-2 | . | . | TGTGCCAGCACACTCATCCGGAACTATGGCTACACCTTC | CASTLIRNYGYTF
TRBJ2-3 | TRBV5-4 | . | . | TGTGCCAGCAGCTTGGGGGGTGCTGTCCGCCACGATACGCAGTATTTT | CASSLGGAVRHDTQYF
TRBJ2-7 | TRBV27 | few | . | TGTGCCAGGGGAGAATCCTACGAGCAGTACTTC | CARGESYEQYF
TRBJ2-2 | TRBV7-2 | few | TRBD1 | TGTGCCAGCAGCACCAGACAGGGGAACACCGGGGAGCTGTTTTTT | CASSTRQGNTGELFF
TRBJ1-1 | TRBV7-9 | few | TRBD1 | TGTGCCAGCAGCTTAAAACAGGGGGGCACTGAAGCTTTCTTT | CASSLKQGGTEAFF
TRBJ2-1 | TRBV18 | few | . | TGTGCCAGCTCACCCCGGAGGGGGGGCTCCTACAATGAGCAGTTCTTC | CASSPRRGGSYNEQFF
TRBJ2-1 | TRBV5-4 | . | . | TGTGCCAGCAGCTTGGAGAGGTACAATGAGCAGTTCTTC | CASSLERYNEQFF
TRBJ2-5 | TRBV29-1 | few | . | TGCAGCGTTGCTTCAGGGGAAGAGACCCAGTACTTC | CSVASGEETQYF
TRBJ2-7 | TRBV30 | few | . | TGTGCCTGGAGTGAGGGGGGGACAGGTGGCTACGAGCAGTACTTC | CAWSEGGTGGYEQYF